Listed here are 29 T cell receptor beta chains from one sample, sequenced in a study of blood T cell repertoires in COVID-19. Only in-frame clones appear in the TCRdb table, and some are missing; sequencing was by immunoSEQ multiplex PCR. Of approximately 290,000 clones listed, approximately 90% are singletons. The sequencing input was PBMCs or T cells enriched from blood (not recorded which). The source of these receptors is a woman under 40 who had recovered from COVID-19.

V is TRBV6-5 and J is TRBJ2-6, with 7 bases matching TRBD1. V was pared by 6 bases and J by 2 bases, with 4 bases of the junction left unmatched. Germline loops: CDR1 MNHEY, CDR2 SVGAGI. The CDR3 is 15 residues long. CDR3 sequence reads: CASRNDRAGANVLTF. The DNA for the CDR3 is TGTGCCAGCAGAAACGACAGGGCTGGGGCCAACGTCCTGACTTTC.

This clone has only a few counts. V is TRBV7-2 and J is TRBJ2-7; D perhaps matches TRBD2 (6 bases). Trimming removed 6 bases at V and 0 bases at J, with 12 bases between. In germline, CDR1 is SGHTA, CDR2 FQGNSA. CDR3 length: 14 amino acids. The CDR3 bases are TGTGCCAGCAGGAGTAGCGGCAGCTCCTACGAGCAGTACTTC. It is translated as CASRSSGSSYEQYF.

The J gene is TRBJ1-4, the V gene TRBV7-6; 11 bases align to TRBD1. The V and J ends lost 1 base and 8 bases, in that order; junction bases with no gene match: 6. Germline V gene lookup returns CDR1 SGHVS and CDR2 FNYEAQ. The CDR3 is made up of 16 amino acids. Here the CDR3 DNA reads TGTGCCAGCAGCTTAGGGGCCGGGACAGGGGGAGAAAAACTGTTTTTT. Protein: CASSLGAGTGGEKLFF.

The chain joins TRBV7-9 to TRBJ1-3; no definite D call. Germline values: CDR1 SEHNR, CDR2 FQNEAQ (reference sequence). V was cut by 7 bases and J by 0 bases, with 7 bases left in between. This CDR3 is built from 13 residues. The CDR3 DNA sequence: TGTGCCAGCACACCTAGCTCTGGAAACACCATATATTTT. Amino acid sequence: CASTPSSGNTIYF.

This chain joins TRBV9 and TRBJ2-6; no reliable D call. In germline, CDR1 is SGDLS, CDR2 YYNGEE. The CDR3 length is 16 residues. V lost 6 bases, J lost 0 bases, and 13 bases lay in between. CDR3 sequence: CASTNPPVSGANVLTF. In DNA, the CDR3 is TGTGCCAGCACCAACCCCCCGGTCTCTGGGGCCAACGTCCTGACTTTC.

The chain has TRBV30 and TRBJ2-1; TRBD2 agrees at 11 bases. CDR3 length: 15 amino acids. Losses at the gene ends were 2 bases for V and 12 bases for J; bases not matched to a gene: 12. Germline-derived CDR1 and CDR2 are GTSNPN and SVGIG (reference sequence). The CDR3 bases are TGTGCCTGGAGTCTTACTAGCGGGAGTGGGTCCGGGCAGTTCTTC. It codes for CAWSLTSGSGSGQFF. The whole variable domain, remainder taken from reference TRBV30 and TRBJ2-1, is SQTIHQWPATLVQPVGSPLSLECTVEGTSNPNLYWYRQAAGRGLQLLFYSVGIGQISSEVPQNLSASRPQDRQFILSSKKLLLSDSGFYLCAWSLTSGSGSGQFFGPGTRLTVL.

The chain couples TRBV6-1 to TRBJ2-5; no clear D. Germline V CDR1 and CDR2: MNHNS, SASEGT. V dropped 1 base and J dropped 0 bases, with 6 bases sitting between them. CDR3 length: 14 amino acids. This chain's CDR3 is CASSEGSHQETQYF. The CDR3 DNA is TGTGCCAGCAGTGAAGGGAGTCACCAAGAGACCCAGTACTTC.

The chain couples TRBV5-6 to TRBJ2-7; 8 nucleotides agree with TRBD1. The CDR3 has 14 residues. V shed 4 bases and J 7 bases; nucleotides not matched to a gene: 10. CDR1 is SGHDT, CDR2 YYEEEE, per germline. CDR3 residues: CASSHKTGAGEQYF. The CDR3 nucleotides are TGTGCCAGCAGCCACAAGACAGGGGCCGGAGAGCAGTACTTC.

The chain combines TRBV10-3 with TRBJ2-2; the D is unclear. The CDR3 has 15 amino acids. The V gene lost 0 bases and the J gene lost 5 bases, with 10 bases spanning the gap. Germline V gives CDR1 ENHRY, CDR2 SYGVKD. CDR3 DNA: TGTGCCATCAGTGAGTCTTTGCATCAGACCGGGGAGCTGTTTTTT. Its protein is CAISESLHQTGELFF.

The gene calls are TRBV5-4 and TRBJ2-1; D gene uncertain. V gave up 2 bases and J gave up 9 bases, with 9 bases separating them. The CDR3 consists of 12 residues. Germline V gives CDR1 SGHNT, CDR2 YYREEE (reference sequence). CDR3 region: CASSFELLEQFF. CDR3 coding DNA: TGTGCCAGCAGCTTCGAACTACTTGAGCAGTTCTTC.

The chain combines TRBV21-1 with TRBJ2-1; TRBD1 was called by the table and not checked on the DNA. TRBV21-1 is a pseudogene locus. The CDR3 is 15 amino acids. The CDR3 DNA sequence: TGTGCCAGCAGCCCCCGCGGAAGGGGCCCCCAGTGGTCGTTCTTC. It yields the protein CASSPRGRGPQWSFF.

The rearrangement uses TRBV14 and TRBJ1-4, with 8 bases lining up with TRBD1. V dropped 4 bases and J dropped 5; count of bases not matched to a gene: 6. Germline values: CDR1 SGHDN, CDR2 FVKESK. This CDR3 has 15 amino acids. The CDR3 DNA follows: TGTGCCAGCAGCCCCCCCCGGACAGGGAATGAAAAACTGTTTTTT. Its protein is CASSPPRTGNEKLFF.

This clone showed up just once. This sequence joins TRBV10-3 and TRBJ2-6; D remains unclear. The V and J ends lost 8 bases and 0 bases respectively, with 5 bases between them. In germline, CDR1 is ENHRY, CDR2 SYGVKD. The CDR3 is 13 amino acids. Here the CDR3 reads CAIGRSGANVLTF. In DNA form, the CDR3 reads TGTGCCATCGGGCGCTCTGGGGCCAACGTCCTGACTTTC.

The CDR3 DNA is TGTGCCAGCAGAATGGGGGGGCGCAATCAGCCCCAGCATTTT. Amino acids: CASRMGGRNQPQHF. The V gene is TRBV28, the J gene TRBJ1-5; a possible D gene is TRBD1 (6 bases). Trimming shortened V by 6 bases and J by 2 bases, and 11 bases separated the two germline ends. CDR1 is MDHEN and CDR2 is SYDVKM in the germline V gene. The length of the CDR3 is 14 residues.

The chain links TRBV5-3 to TRBJ2-1; 7 bases fit TRBD2. TRBV5-3 is treated as an ORF (open reading frame) with a function not yet certain. The length of the CDR3 is 17 residues. V lost 0 bases, J lost 8 bases, and 14 bases stayed unmatched. Written as DNA, the CDR3 is TGTGCCAGAAGCTTGGATATTCTAGCGGTTCTTGCCCATGAGCAGTTCTTC. Translation gives CARSLDILAVLAHEQFF.

This sequence joins TRBV7-2 and TRBJ2-1, with 14 nucleotides matching TRBD2. The CDR3 extends over 15 amino acids. Trimming took 4 bases from V and 10 from J; bases not matched to a gene: 6. Germline V gene sequence: CDR1 SGHTA, CDR2 FQGNSA. Written as DNA, the CDR3 is TGTGCCAGCAGCTACCAGGGACTAGCGGGAGTGGAGCAGTTCTTC. Translated, it gives CASSYQGLAGVEQFF.

V and J are TRBV5-6 and TRBJ2-7; TRBD2 might be the D (5 bases). Trimming shortened V by 0 bases and J by 4 bases, and 17 bases separated the two germline ends. From germline, CDR1 is SGHDT and CDR2 YYEEEE. The CDR3 consists of 16 residues. The CDR3 loop reads CASSLGGADLFYEQYF. The CDR3 DNA reads as TGTGCCAGCAGCTTGGGAGGAGCGGACCTATTTTACGAGCAGTACTTC.

The chain is built from TRBV7-9 and TRBJ1-1; 7 bases line up with TRBD1. The CDR3 is 15 residues long. V dropped 5 bases and J dropped 4; count of bases not matched to a gene: 10. CDR1 is SEHNR and CDR2 is FQNEAQ in the germline V gene (reference sequence). CDR3 in amino acids: CASSRRTGAGTEAFF. DNA of the CDR3: TGTGCCAGCAGCCGGAGGACAGGCGCTGGCACTGAAGCTTTCTTT. Supplemented by reference TRBV7-9 and TRBJ1-1, the full variable domain reads DTGVSQNPRHKITKRGQNVTFRCDPISEHNRLYWYRQTLGQGPEFLTYFQNEAQLEKSRLLSDRFSAERPKGSFSTLEIQRTEQGDSAMYLCASSRRTGAGTEAFFGQGTRLTVV.

The chain combines TRBV7-3 with TRBJ1-6; the match to TRBD1 covers 7 bases. V lost 5 bases, J lost 6 bases, and 4 bases stayed unmatched. This CDR3 spans 14 amino acids. Germline V gene lookup returns CDR1 SGHTA and CDR2 FQGTGA. The CDR3 reads CASSLGQVNSPLHF. As DNA, the CDR3 is TGTGCCAGCAGCCTTGGACAGGTTAATTCACCCCTCCACTTT.

The chain combines TRBV7-3 with TRBJ2-1, with 11 positions matching TRBD1. The V and J ends lost 4 bases and 10 bases, in that order; junction bases with no gene match: 6. The germline V gene has CDR1 SGHTA and CDR2 FQGTGA. The CDR3 totals 14 residues. The CDR3 is CASSSRTGGAEQFF. The CDR3 coding sequence is TGTGCCAGCAGCTCACGGACAGGGGGCGCGGAGCAGTTCTTC.

The rearrangement links TRBV4-2 to TRBJ1-6; D is undetermined. V gave up 1 base and J gave up 12 bases, with 16 bases separating them. From germline, CDR1 is LGHNA and CDR2 YNFKEQ. The CDR3 runs to 15 residues. The CDR3 DNA reads TGTGCCAGCAGCCAAGGTACCGGGGATGGTGGACCCCTCCACTTT. The encoded protein is CASSQGTGDGGPLHF.

This chain uses TRBV27 with TRBJ2-7, with D perhaps matching TRBD1 (6 bases). The CDR3 runs to 13 residues. The ends were cut back, 6 bases at V and 5 bases at J, with 14 bases in the middle. The germline gives CDR1 MNHEY, CDR2 SMNVEV (reference sequence). Here the CDR3 DNA reads TGTGCCAGCAGAAGGGGGTCTGCGGACGAGCAGTACTTC. Translating gives CASRRGSADEQYF.

The rearrangement joins TRBV3-1 (or the pseudogene TRBV3-2) to TRBJ1-4; 11 nucleotides agree with TRBD1. The CDR3 totals 15 residues. Trimming took 5 bases from V and 7 from J; bases not matched to a gene: 6. In germline, CDR1 is LGHDT, CDR2 YNNKEL (reference sequence). The CDR3 region is CASSLVDRGREKLFF. CDR3 sequence (DNA): TGTGCCAGCAGCTTAGTGGACAGGGGGCGTGAAAAACTGTTTTTT.

The V and J genes are TRBV4-3 and TRBJ2-7; D is perhaps TRBD1 (5 bases). The CDR3 consists of 16 residues. Germline V lookup: CDR1 LGHNA, CDR2 YSLEER. V was shortened by 0 bases and J by 0 bases, with 12 bases between the two germline ends. CDR3 sequence: CASSQDWTQSSYEQYF. The CDR3 coding sequence is TGCGCCAGCAGCCAAGATTGGACACAGAGCTCCTACGAGCAGTACTTC.

This chain links TRBV28 with TRBJ1-1; 7 nucleotides line up with TRBD1. Germline V gene data show CDR1 as MDHEN and CDR2 as SYDVKM. This CDR3 contains 12 residues. Trimming took 2 bases from V and 6 from J; bases not matched to a gene: 0. CDR3 sequence: CASSLQGAEAFF. For the CDR3, the DNA is TGTGCCAGCAGTTTACAGGGGGCTGAAGCTTTCTTT.

This clone showed up just once. This chain connects TRBV7-9 to TRBJ1-6; 8 nucleotides agree with TRBD1. Germline V CDR1 and CDR2: SEHNR, FQNEAQ (reference sequence). The ends lost 4 bases at V and 7 bases at J; junction bases unmatched: 6. CDR3 length equals 15 residues. CDR3 sequence (DNA): TGTGCCAGCAGCTCACCGGGACAGGAAAATTCACCCCTCCACTTT. Translation gives CASSSPGQENSPLHF.

The V gene is TRBV20-1, the J gene TRBJ1-1, with unresolved D. The CDR3 is 11 residues long. V was cut by 0 bases and J by 13 bases, with 12 bases left in between. Per germline, CDR1 DFQATT and CDR2 SNEGSKA (reference sequence). The CDR3 DNA reads TGCAGTGCTAGAGATCTACCTCAAGTTTTCTTT. This gives the protein CSARDLPQVFF.

The chain recombines TRBV28 with TRBJ2-3; possible D gene TRBD1, 5 bases. Germline CDR1 is MDHEN and CDR2 is SYDVKM. The CDR3 spans 12 residues. V was clipped by 7 bases and J by 6 bases, with 11 bases between them. CDR3 residues: CASTLGADTQYF. DNA of the CDR3: TGTGCCAGCACCTTAGGGGCGGATACGCAGTATTTT.

The chain joins TRBV29-1 to TRBJ1-2; unclear D gene. CDR3 length: 14 residues. Germline CDR1 SQVTM, CDR2 ANQGSEA. V lost 4 bases and J lost 0, with 12 bases in between. The CDR3 DNA sequence: TGCAGCGTTGGGGCAGGAACACCTAACTATGGCTACACCTTC. It specifies CSVGAGTPNYGYTF.